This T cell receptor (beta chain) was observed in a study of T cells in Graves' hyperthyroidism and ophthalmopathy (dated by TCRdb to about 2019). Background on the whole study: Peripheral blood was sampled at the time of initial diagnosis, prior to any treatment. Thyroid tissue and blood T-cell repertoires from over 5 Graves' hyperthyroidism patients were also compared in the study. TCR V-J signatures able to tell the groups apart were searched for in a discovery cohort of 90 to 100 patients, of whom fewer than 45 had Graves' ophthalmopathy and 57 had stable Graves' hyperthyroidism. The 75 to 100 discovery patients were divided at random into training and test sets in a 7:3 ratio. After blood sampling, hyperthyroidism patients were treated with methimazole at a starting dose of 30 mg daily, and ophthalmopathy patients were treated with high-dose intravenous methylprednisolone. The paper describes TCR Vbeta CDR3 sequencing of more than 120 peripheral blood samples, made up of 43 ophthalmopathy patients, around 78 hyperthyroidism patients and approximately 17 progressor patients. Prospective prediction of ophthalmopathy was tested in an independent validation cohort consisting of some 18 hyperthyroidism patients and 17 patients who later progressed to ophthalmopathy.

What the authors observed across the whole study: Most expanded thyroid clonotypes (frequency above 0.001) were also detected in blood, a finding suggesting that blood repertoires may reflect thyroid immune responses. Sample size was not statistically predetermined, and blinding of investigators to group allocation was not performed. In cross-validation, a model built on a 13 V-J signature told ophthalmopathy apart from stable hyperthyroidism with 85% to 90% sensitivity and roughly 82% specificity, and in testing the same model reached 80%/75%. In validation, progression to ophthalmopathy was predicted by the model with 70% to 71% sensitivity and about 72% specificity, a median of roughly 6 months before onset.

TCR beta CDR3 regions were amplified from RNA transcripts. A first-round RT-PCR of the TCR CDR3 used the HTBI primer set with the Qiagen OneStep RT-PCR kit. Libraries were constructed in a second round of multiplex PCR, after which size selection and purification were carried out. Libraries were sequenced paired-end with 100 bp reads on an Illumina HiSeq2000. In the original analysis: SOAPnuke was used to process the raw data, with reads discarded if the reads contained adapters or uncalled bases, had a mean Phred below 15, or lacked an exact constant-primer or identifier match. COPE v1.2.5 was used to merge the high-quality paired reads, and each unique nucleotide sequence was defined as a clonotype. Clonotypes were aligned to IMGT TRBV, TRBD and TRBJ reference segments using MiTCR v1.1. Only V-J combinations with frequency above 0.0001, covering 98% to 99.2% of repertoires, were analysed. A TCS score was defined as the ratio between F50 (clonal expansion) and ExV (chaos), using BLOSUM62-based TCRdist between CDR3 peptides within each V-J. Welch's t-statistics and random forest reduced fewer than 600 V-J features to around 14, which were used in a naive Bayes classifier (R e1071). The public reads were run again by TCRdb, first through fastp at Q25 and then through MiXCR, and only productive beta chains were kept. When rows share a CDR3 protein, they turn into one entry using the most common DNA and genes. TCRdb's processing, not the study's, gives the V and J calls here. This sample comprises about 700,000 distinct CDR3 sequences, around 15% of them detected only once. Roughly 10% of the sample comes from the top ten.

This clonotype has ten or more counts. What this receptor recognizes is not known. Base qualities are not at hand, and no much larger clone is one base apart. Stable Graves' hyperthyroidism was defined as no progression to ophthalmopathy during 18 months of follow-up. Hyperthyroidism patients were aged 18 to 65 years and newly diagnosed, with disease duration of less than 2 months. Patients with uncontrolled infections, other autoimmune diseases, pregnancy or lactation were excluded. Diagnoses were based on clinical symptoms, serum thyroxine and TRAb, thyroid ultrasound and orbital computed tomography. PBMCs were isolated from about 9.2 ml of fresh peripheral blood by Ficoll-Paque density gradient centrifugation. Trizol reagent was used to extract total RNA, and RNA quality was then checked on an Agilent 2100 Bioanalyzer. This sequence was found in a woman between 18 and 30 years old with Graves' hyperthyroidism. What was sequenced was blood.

The sequenced DNA is TGTGCCAGCAGCCTATTTAGCCGAGGGAGGGGTGGCTACACCTTC. Its amino acids are CASSLFSRGRGGYTF. The rearranged segments are TRBV3-1 and TRBJ1-2; the best D guess is TRBD1, with 5 bases matching. Relative to germline, V is 4 bases shorter and J is 7 bases shorter, with 19 bases between their ends. From its cysteine to its phenylalanine, the CDR3 spans 15 amino acids. Only the CDR3 DNA is retained, 45 bases long and in frame from the first base. CDR1 and CDR2 were assigned from the germline V gene (reference sequence) as LGHDT and YNNKEL. With the rest looked up from the reference TRBV3-1 and TRBJ1-2 genes rather than sequenced, the full variable domain is DTAVSQTPKYLVTQMGNDKSIKCEQNLGHDTMYWYKQDSKKFLKIMFSYNNKELIINETVPNRFSPKSPDKAHLNLHINSLELGDSAVYFCASSLFSRGRGGYTFGSGTRLTVV.